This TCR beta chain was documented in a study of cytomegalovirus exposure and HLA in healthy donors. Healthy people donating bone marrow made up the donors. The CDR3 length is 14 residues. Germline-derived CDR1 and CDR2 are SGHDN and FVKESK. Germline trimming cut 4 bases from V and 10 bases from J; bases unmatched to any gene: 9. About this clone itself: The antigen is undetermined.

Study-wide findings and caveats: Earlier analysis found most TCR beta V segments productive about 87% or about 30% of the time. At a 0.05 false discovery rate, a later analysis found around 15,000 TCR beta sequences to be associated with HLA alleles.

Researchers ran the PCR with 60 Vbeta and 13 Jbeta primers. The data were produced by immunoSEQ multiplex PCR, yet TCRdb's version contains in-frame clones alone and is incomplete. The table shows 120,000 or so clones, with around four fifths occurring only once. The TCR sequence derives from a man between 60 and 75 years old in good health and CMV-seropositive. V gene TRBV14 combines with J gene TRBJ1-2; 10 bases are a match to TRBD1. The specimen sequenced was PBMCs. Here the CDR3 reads CASSLAGTGVNYTF. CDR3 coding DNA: TGTGCCAGCAGCCTTGCCGGGACAGGGGTGAACTACACCTTC.